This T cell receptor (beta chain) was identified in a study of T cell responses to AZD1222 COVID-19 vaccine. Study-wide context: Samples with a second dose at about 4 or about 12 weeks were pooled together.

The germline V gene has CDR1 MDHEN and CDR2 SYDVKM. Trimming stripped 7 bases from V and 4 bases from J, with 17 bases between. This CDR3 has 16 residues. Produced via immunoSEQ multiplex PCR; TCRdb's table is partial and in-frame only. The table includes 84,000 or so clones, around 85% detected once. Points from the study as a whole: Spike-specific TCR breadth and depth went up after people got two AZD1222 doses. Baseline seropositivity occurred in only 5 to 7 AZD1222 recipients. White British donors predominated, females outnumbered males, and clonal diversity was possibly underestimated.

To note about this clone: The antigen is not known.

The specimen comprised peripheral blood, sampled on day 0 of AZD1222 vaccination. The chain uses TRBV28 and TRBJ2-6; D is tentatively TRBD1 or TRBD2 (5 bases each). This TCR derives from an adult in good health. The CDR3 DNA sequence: TGTGCCAGCACCCCTCCCGGGGCGTCCGGGGCCAACGTCCTGACTTTC. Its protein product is CASTPPGASGANVLTF.